The 10 T cell receptor beta chains below come from one sample, sequenced in a study of blood T cells in healthy people across ages. A second about 6 to 12 cycle PCR used barcoded and J-beta primers. TCRdb independently ran MiXCR on the 5' RACE reads; one entry per CDR3 protein. The sample carries roughly 800,000 distinct CDR3 sequences, roughly 64% recorded once. Material for sequencing was blood. These TCRs come from a young man in good health.

The gene calls are TRBV20-1 and TRBJ1-1, with D perhaps matching TRBD1 (6 bases). The germline V gene encodes CDR1 DFQATT and CDR2 SNEGSKA (reference sequence). The CDR3 contains 14 residues. Trimming pared 7 bases from V and 3 bases from J, leaving 18 bases between. CDR3 protein: CSVSVGDRHTEAFF. The CDR3 coding sequence is TGCAGTGTCTCAGTGGGAGACAGGCACACTGAAGCTTTCTTT.

This clonotype occurred a few times. In DNA, the CDR3 is TGCGCCAGCAGCCCGGGAGTGTGGGGCACAGATACGCAGTATTTT. Residues: CASSPGVWGTDTQYF. The chain uses TRBV4-3 and TRBJ2-3; the D gene is possibly TRBD2 (6 bases). V lost 4 bases, J lost 1 base, and 12 bases lay in between. Germline CDR1 and CDR2: LGHNA and YSLEER. The CDR3 covers 15 residues.

This clonotype has just a few counts. This sequence joins TRBV29-1 and TRBJ2-7, with unresolved D. Trimming took 7 bases from V and 1 from J, leaving 14 bases between them. The CDR3 is 13 residues long. Per the germline V gene, CDR1 is SQVTM and CDR2 is ANQGSEA. The CDR3 protein is CSARTEYSYEQYF. The CDR3 nucleotides are TGCAGCGCTAGGACGGAATATTCCTACGAGCAGTACTTC.

In its sample, this clonotype was seen a few times. The chain has TRBV29-1 and TRBJ1-2; 9 bases match TRBD1. V gave up 3 bases and J gave up 5 bases; unmatched junction bases: 7. The V gene's germline CDR1 is SQVTM and CDR2 ANQGSEA. The CDR3 covers 14 residues. CDR3 nucleotides: TGCAGCGTTGACGCCGGGACAGGGAATTATGGCTACACCTTC. This sequence encodes CSVDAGTGNYGYTF.

The chain uses TRBV6-1 and TRBJ2-7, with D possibly TRBD2 on 7 matching bases. The CDR3 is 16 amino acids. CDR1 is MNHNS and CDR2 is SASEGT in the germline V gene. Trimming cost V 6 bases and J 0 bases, with 18 bases left between them. CDR3 loop: CASREVGAGASYEQYF. CDR3 coding DNA: TGTGCCAGCAGGGAGGTCGGGGCGGGGGCCTCCTACGAGCAGTACTTC.

The chain recombines TRBV2 with TRBJ2-7; D is unresolved. Germline-derived CDR1 and CDR2 are SNHLY and FYNNEI. Trimming left V 2 bases short and J 6 bases short, with 2 bases between. This CDR3 contains 10 residues. The CDR3 region has the DNA TGTGCCAGCAGTGAATCCGAGCAGTACTTC. Residues: CASSESEQYF.

The chain links TRBV28 to TRBJ2-1; D perhaps matches TRBD2 (6 bases). The germline V and J ends were trimmed by 2 bases and 4 bases, with 12 bases remaining between them. The CDR3 totals 15 residues. Germline values: CDR1 MDHEN, CDR2 SYDVKM. The CDR3: CASSLGRQYYNEQFF. DNA of the CDR3: TGTGCCAGCAGTTTAGGGAGGCAATATTACAATGAGCAGTTCTTC.

DNA for the CDR3: TGTGCCACCCGAATAGGCGGGGGTGACGAGCAGTACTTC. Translated: CATRIGGGDEQYF. V and J are TRBV10-3 and TRBJ2-7; 7 nucleotides match TRBD2. The CDR3 spans 13 residues. The ends lost 10 bases at V and 5 bases at J; junction bases unmatched: 11. Per germline, CDR1 ENHRY and CDR2 SYGVKD.

This clonotype showed up just a few times. At one end the junction does not follow the germline gene, possibly because of a read error. The chain is built from TRBV7-9 and TRBJ1-2; D is possibly TRBD1 (5 bases). This CDR3 spans 14 amino acids. CDR1 SEHNR and CDR2 FQNEAQ come from the germline V gene (reference sequence). The CDR3 region is CASSLGSGTRGYTF. As DNA, the CDR3 is TGTGCCAGTAGCTTAGGCTCCGGGACGAGGGGCTACACCTTC.

This chain joins TRBV20-1 and TRBJ2-1, with 8 bases identical to TRBD2. Unmatched junction bases numbered 11, after V lost 6 bases and J lost 4 bases. CDR1 DFQATT and CDR2 SNEGSKA come from the germline V gene (reference sequence). The CDR3 has 15 residues. The CDR3 nucleotides read TGCAGTGCGGGCCCCACTAGCGGCCTATACAATGAGCAGTTCTTC. Translating it yields CSAGPTSGLYNEQFF.